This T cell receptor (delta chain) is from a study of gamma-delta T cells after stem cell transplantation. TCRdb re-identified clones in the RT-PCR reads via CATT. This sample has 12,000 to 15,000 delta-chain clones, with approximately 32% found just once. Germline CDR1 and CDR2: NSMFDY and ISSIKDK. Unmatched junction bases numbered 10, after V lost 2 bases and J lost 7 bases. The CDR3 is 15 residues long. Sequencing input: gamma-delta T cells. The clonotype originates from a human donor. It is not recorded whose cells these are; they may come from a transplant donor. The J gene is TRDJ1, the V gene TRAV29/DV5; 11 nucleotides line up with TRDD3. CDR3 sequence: CAASPRMGDTAKLIF. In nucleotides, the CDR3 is TGTGCAGCAAGTCCTAGAATGGGGGATACGGCTAAACTCATCTTT. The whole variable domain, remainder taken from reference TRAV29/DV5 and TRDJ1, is DQQVKQNSPSLSVQEGRISILNCDYTNSMFDYFLWYKKYPAEGPTFLISISSIKDKNEDGRFTVFLNKSAKHLSLHIVPSQPGDSAVYFCAASPRMGDTAKLIFGKGTRVTVEP.